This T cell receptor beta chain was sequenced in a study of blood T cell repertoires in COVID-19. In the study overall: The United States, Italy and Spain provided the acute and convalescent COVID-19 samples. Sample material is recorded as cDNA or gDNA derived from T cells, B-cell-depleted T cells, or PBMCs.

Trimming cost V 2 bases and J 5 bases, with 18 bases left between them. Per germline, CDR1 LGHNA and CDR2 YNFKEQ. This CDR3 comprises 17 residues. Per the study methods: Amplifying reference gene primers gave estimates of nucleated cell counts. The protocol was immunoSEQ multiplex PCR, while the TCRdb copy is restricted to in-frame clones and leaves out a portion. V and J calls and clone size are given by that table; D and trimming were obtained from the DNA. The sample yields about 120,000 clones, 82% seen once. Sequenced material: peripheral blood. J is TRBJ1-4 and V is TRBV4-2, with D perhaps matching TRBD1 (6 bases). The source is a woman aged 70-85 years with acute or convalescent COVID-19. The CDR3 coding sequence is TGTGCCAGCAGCCAACAAGGACAGCTCTGGGGGAATGAAAAACTGTTTTTT. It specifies CASSQQGQLWGNEKLFF.